This T cell receptor (beta chain) is from a study of OX40 agonist ivuxolimab in advanced cancers. The assay was immunoSEQ multiplex PCR, and TCRdb's table has in-frame clones only and misses some. Of roughly 28,000 clones in the sample, roughly 80% are singletons; the top ten hold around 10%. Trimming at V came to 5 bases and at J to 14 bases, leaving 15 bases not matched to a gene. The CDR3 loop spans 15 amino acids. Germline loops: CDR1 MDHEN, CDR2 SYDVKM. Sequences were derived from CD4+ or CD8+ T cells sorted from blood, sampled in a trial of the OX40 agonist ivuxolimab. The TCR comes from an adult with an advanced solid tumor such as melanoma, head and neck, liver or kidney cancer. The chain links TRBV28 to TRBJ1-1; 12 bases fit TRBD1. The CDR3 region is CASSVRDRGLQTLFF. The DNA for the CDR3 is TGTGCCAGCAGTGTACGGGACAGGGGGCTCCAAACCCTGTTCTTT.